The 31 T cell receptor beta chains given below trace back to one sample, sequenced in a study of T-cell reconstitution after alpha-beta-depleted transplantation in children. For TCRbeta, the library was prepared with unique molecular identifiers. TCRdb redid the calling of the PCR reads with MiXCR, one entry per CDR3 protein. Of about 980,000 distinct CDR3 sequences listed, 25% to 30% are singletons. The specimen comprised PBMCs, mostly from graft donor cells, sampled 360 days after TCRalphabeta/CD19-depleted stem cell transplant. Receptor source: a boy younger than two who had a stem cell transplant for SCID, so the T cells may come from the graft donor.

This clonotype came up a few times. The V gene is TRBV28, the J gene TRBJ2-2; TRBD1 matches 9 bases. Germline values: CDR1 MDHEN, CDR2 SYDVKM. The CDR3 runs to 18 residues. V shed 6 bases and J 0 bases; nucleotides not matched to a gene: 11. CDR3 in amino acids: CASSRDRALRSNTGELFF. The CDR3 nucleotides are TGTGCCAGCAGCAGGGACAGGGCGCTGAGATCGAACACCGGGGAGCTGTTTTTT.

V is TRBV10-3 and J is TRBJ2-5; D is uncertain. Trimming shortened V by 0 bases and J by 5 bases, and 16 bases separated the two germline ends. This CDR3 spans 16 amino acids. Germline values: CDR1 ENHRY, CDR2 SYGVKD. The CDR3 DNA is TGTGCCATCAGTGAGTCGCTAAGTCTCCCTCGGGAGACCCAGTACTTC. Translation gives CAISESLSLPRETQYF.

The chain has TRBV27 and TRBJ2-5; the D call may be TRBD1 or TRBD2 (5 bases each). The germline V gene has CDR1 MNHEY and CDR2 SMNVEV (reference sequence). V shed 0 bases and J shed 5 bases, with 13 bases lying between them. CDR3 size: 15 residues. Written as DNA, the CDR3 is TGTGCCAGCAGTTTATCTGCCGGCTGGGGGGAGACCCAGTACTTC. This sequence encodes CASSLSAGWGETQYF.

This sequence joins TRBV27 and TRBJ1-4, with D possibly being TRBD1 (6 bases). Looked up from germline, CDR1 is MNHEY and CDR2 is SMNVEV (reference sequence). Trimming took 3 bases from V and 10 from J, leaving 15 bases between them. The CDR3 has 14 residues. The CDR3 DNA reads as TGTGCCAGCAGTTTTATCTCCGGGGGCAGAAAACTGTTTTTT. It yields the protein CASSFISGGRKLFF.

This chain links TRBV7-9 with TRBJ2-7, with unresolved D. The germline V and J ends were trimmed by 0 bases and 3 bases, with 9 bases remaining between them. Germline V gene sequence: CDR1 SEHNR, CDR2 FQNEAQ (reference sequence). The CDR3 consists of 14 residues. CDR3 DNA: TGTGCCAGCAGCTTAGCTCAGCCGAGCTACGAGCAGTACTTC. Residues: CASSLAQPSYEQYF.

In its sample, this clonotype was seen many times. This chain uses TRBV9 with TRBJ2-2, with 8 bases fitting TRBD2. Germline assignment: CDR1 SGDLS and CDR2 YYNGEE. This CDR3 contains 17 residues. The V gene end was trimmed by 3 bases and the J gene end by 2 bases; junction bases not matched to a gene: 9. The CDR3, as DNA: TGTGCCAGCAGCGCTCCCCGAGCGGGGGCCAACACCGGGGAGCTGTTTTTT. It yields the protein CASSAPRAGANTGELFF.

The J gene is TRBJ1-5, the V gene TRBV12-3 or TRBV12-4; D possibly corresponds to TRBD1 (5 bases). V shed 6 bases and J shed 0 bases, with 15 bases lying between them. The CDR3 sequence is 16 residues long. The chain's CDR3 is CASSRVTVGSNQPQHF. As DNA, the CDR3 is TGTGCCAGCAGCCGGGTGACAGTAGGTAGCAATCAGCCCCAGCATTTT.

The chain uses TRBV15 and TRBJ2-7, with D tentatively TRBD1 (5 bases). The germline V gene encodes CDR1 LNHNV and CDR2 YYDKDF (reference sequence). The CDR3 loop spans 18 amino acids. Trimming took 0 bases from V and 3 from J, leaving 21 bases between them. The CDR3 nucleotides are TGTGCCACCAGCAGAGATCGCAGGTCGTGGCAGGGAAACTACGAGCAGTACTTC. It codes for CATSRDRRSWQGNYEQYF.

The chain has TRBV6-5 and TRBJ1-1, with 7 positions matching TRBD1. Trimming cost V 4 bases and J 2 bases; bases outside gene matches: 10. Germline CDR1 is MNHEY and CDR2 is SVGAGI. This CDR3 spans 16 amino acids. CDR3 residues: CASSSGYRGFNTEAFF. CDR3 bases: TGTGCCAGCAGTTCGGGGTACAGGGGTTTTAACACTGAAGCTTTCTTT.

V and J are TRBV15 and TRBJ1-3; 7 nucleotides line up with TRBD1. The germline gives CDR1 LNHNV, CDR2 YYDKDF (reference sequence). The CDR3 contains 16 residues. V lost 1 base, J lost 2 bases, and 5 bases stayed unmatched. The CDR3 nucleotides read TGTGCCACCAGCAGAGGGGACAGCGCCCCTGGAAACACCATATATTTT. The encoded protein is CATSRGDSAPGNTIYF.

This clonotype occurred a few times. This chain uses TRBV5-1 with TRBJ2-1, with 11 nucleotides matching TRBD2. Looked up from germline, CDR1 is SGHRS and CDR2 is YFSETQ. This CDR3 has 15 amino acids. The ends lost 4 bases at V and 7 bases at J; junction bases unmatched: 7. Written as DNA, the CDR3 is TGCGCCAGCAGCCAATTAGCGGGGGGGCCAAATGAGCAGTTCTTC. It is translated as CASSQLAGGPNEQFF.

This clonotype turned up a few times. The J gene is TRBJ2-7, the V gene TRBV7-6; D not resolved. The CDR3 runs 11 residues. Trimming took off 11 bases at V and 7 bases at J, with 15 bases between the two ends. Germline V lookup: CDR1 SGHVS, CDR2 FNYEAQ. This CDR3 is CADLESPEQYF. Here the CDR3 DNA reads TGTGCCGACTTAGAGTCACCGGAGCAGTACTTC. Full variable domain (rest looked up from reference TRBV7-6 and TRBJ2-7): GAGVSQSPRYKVTKRGQDVALRCDPISGHVSLYWYRQALGQGPEFLTYFNYEAQQDKSGLPNDRFSAERPEGSISTLTIQRTEQRDSAMYRCADLESPEQYFGPGTRLTVT.

The chain joins TRBV27 to TRBJ1-1, with D uncertain. The CDR3 is made up of 14 amino acids. V lost 8 bases and J 3 bases, leaving 16 bases between the germline ends. Germline CDR1 MNHEY, CDR2 SMNVEV (reference sequence). CDR3 amino acids: CASGSSIGDTEAFF. As DNA, the CDR3 is TGTGCCAGCGGGTCATCCATTGGCGACACTGAAGCTTTCTTT.

A few counts support this clonotype. The chain has TRBV6-2 or TRBV6-3 and TRBJ2-7; D uncertain. The CDR3 sequence is 13 residues long. Per the germline V gene, CDR1 is MNHEY and CDR2 is SVGEGT. Trimming removed 6 bases from V and 2 bases from J, with 11 bases in between. The CDR3 DNA is TGTGCCAGCAGGTCCCATACCGCCTACGAGCAGTACTTC. It specifies CASRSHTAYEQYF.

This clonotype has just a few counts. V gene TRBV2 combines with J gene TRBJ2-1; 11 bases line up with TRBD2. Per germline, CDR1 SNHLY and CDR2 FYNNEI. The junction had 8 bases not matched to a gene; V was cut back by 6 bases and J by 7 bases. The CDR3 has 15 amino acids. In DNA form, the CDR3 reads TGTGCCAGCAGGGTAACTAGCGGGGGTGGGAATGAGCAGTTCTTC. This codes for CASRVTSGGGNEQFF. Drawing the rest from reference TRBV2 and TRBJ2-1, the complete variable domain is EPEVTQTPSHQVTQMGQEVILRCVPISNHLYFYWYRQILGQKVEFLVSFYNNEISEKSEIFDDQFSVERPDGSNFTLKIRSTKLEDSAMYFCASRVTSGGGNEQFFGPGTRLTVL.

This clonotype was detected ten times or more. The chain links TRBV9 to TRBJ2-5, with 11 bases identical to TRBD1. Germline V gene lookup returns CDR1 SGDLS and CDR2 YYNGEE. After removal of 2 bases from V and 2 bases from J, the junction contained 2 bases not matched to a gene. This CDR3 is 15 amino acids long. For the CDR3, the DNA is TGTGCCAGCAGCGTGGGGACAGGGGGACAAGAGACCCAGTACTTC. This translates into CASSVGTGGQETQYF.

Concerning this clonotype itself: This sequence may be a read error, since a much larger clone differs from it by one base. The V gene is TRBV6-2 or TRBV6-3, the J gene TRBJ2-2; D not certain. This CDR3 has 11 residues. Germline V lookup: CDR1 MNHEY, CDR2 SVGEGT. The V gene lost 7 bases and the J gene lost 4 bases, with 4 bases spanning the gap. The chain's CDR3 is CASTPTGELFF. CDR3 coding DNA: TGTGCCAGCACACCCACCGGGGAGCTGTTTTTT.

The chain uses TRBV15 and TRBJ1-4; D uncertain. This CDR3 is built from 16 residues. Germline values: CDR1 LNHNV, CDR2 YYDKDF (reference sequence). Trimming left V 4 bases short and J 8 bases short, with 20 bases between. This CDR3 is CATSTQANGLGEKLFF. The DNA of the CDR3 is TGTGCCACCAGCACCCAAGCCAACGGGTTAGGCGAAAAACTGTTTTTT.

The chain combines TRBV4-2 with TRBJ1-1; D unclear. This CDR3 spans 13 amino acids. Germline CDR1 reads LGHNA; CDR2 reads YNFKEQ. The germline V and J ends were trimmed by 2 bases and 0 bases, with 4 bases remaining between them. The CDR3, as DNA: TGTGCCAGCAGCCAATTTTTGAACACTGAAGCTTTCTTT. Translation gives CASSQFLNTEAFF.

The chain couples TRBV15 to TRBJ2-2; D may be TRBD1 (6 bases). Germline CDR1 reads LNHNV; CDR2 reads YYDKDF (reference sequence). This CDR3 is built from 15 residues. Trimming removed 6 bases from V and 1 base from J, with 12 bases in between. The DNA of the CDR3 is TGTGCCACCAGGGCGGACAGCGGGAACACCGGGGAGCTGTTTTTT. Translated: CATRADSGNTGELFF. Variable domain in full (rest from reference TRBV15 and TRBJ2-2): DAMVIQNPRYQVTQFGKPVTLSCSQTLNHNVMYWYQQKSSQAPKLLFHYYDKDFNNEADTPDNFQSRRPNTSFCFLDIRSPGLGDTAMYLCATRADSGNTGELFFGEGSRLTVL.

The J gene is TRBJ2-3, the V gene TRBV7-9; a weak D match, TRBD1 (6 bases). This CDR3 region has 15 residues. The germline V and J ends were trimmed by 5 bases and 11 bases, with 23 bases remaining between them. Per the germline V gene, CDR1 is SEHNR and CDR2 is FQNEAQ (reference sequence). This CDR3 reads CASSQGWQGLAMQYF. The CDR3 region has the DNA TGTGCCAGCAGCCAGGGGTGGCAGGGTTTGGCGATGCAGTATTTT.

The rearrangement links TRBV7-6 to TRBJ1-4; the match to TRBD1 covers 11 bases. Germline V gives CDR1 SGHVS, CDR2 FNYEAQ. Trimming took 5 bases from V and 6 from J; bases not matched to a gene: 5. The CDR3 is 15 amino acids. DNA of the CDR3: TGTGCCAGCAGCGAAGGGACAGGGGGATATGAAAAACTGTTTTTT. Its translation is CASSEGTGGYEKLFF.

This clonotype was counted ten times or more. This rearrangement joins TRBV5-1 to TRBJ1-1, with D unresolved. The CDR3 covers 13 residues. The V gene lost 2 bases and the J gene lost 2 bases, with 7 bases spanning the gap. Germline V gives CDR1 SGHRS, CDR2 YFSETQ. Here the CDR3 reads CASSFGDNTEAFF. The CDR3 nucleotides are TGCGCCAGCAGCTTCGGGGATAACACTGAAGCTTTCTTT.

This clonotype was seen a handful of times. The chain is built from TRBV3-1 and TRBJ1-1; no clear D gene. CDR1 is LGHDT, CDR2 YNNKEL, per germline (reference sequence). V lost 4 bases to trimming and J lost 1 base, with 16 bases between them. This CDR3 spans 16 amino acids. The CDR3 DNA sequence: TGTGCCAGCAGCCCTCTACCGATTCAATCGAACACTGAAGCTTTCTTT. This codes for CASSPLPIQSNTEAFF.

J is TRBJ2-7 and V is TRBV7-6; tentative D call: TRBD2 (5 bases). With 1 base removed from V and 0 bases from J, the gap between germline ends came to 10 bases. The germline V gene encodes CDR1 SGHVS and CDR2 FNYEAQ. The CDR3 totals 15 residues. CDR3 loop: CASSLEDSRSYEQYF. Written as DNA, the CDR3 is TGTGCCAGCAGCTTAGAGGACTCCCGCTCCTACGAGCAGTACTTC.

The chain recombines TRBV5-1 with TRBJ2-2; no reliable D call. The V gene lost 1 base and the J gene lost 1 base, with 5 bases spanning the gap. This CDR3 spans 14 amino acids. Germline-derived CDR1 and CDR2 are SGHRS and YFSETQ. For the CDR3, the DNA is TGCGCCAGCAGCTTGTCCGTGAACACCGGGGAGCTGTTTTTT. Translated, it gives CASSLSVNTGELFF.

The sample holds a few counts of this clonotype. The CDR3 is CASSEFPPSTDTQYF. The CDR3 nucleotides read TGTGCCAGCAGTGAATTTCCCCCTAGCACAGATACGCAGTATTTT. This rearrangement joins TRBV2 to TRBJ2-3; no reliable D call. The CDR3 totals 15 residues. Trimming took 2 bases from V and 0 from J, leaving 9 bases between them. Germline V gene lookup returns CDR1 SNHLY and CDR2 FYNNEI.

This clonotype has more than one count but fewer than ten. In DNA form, the CDR3 reads TGCGCCAGCAGCCTTGGGACTTTTCGCACAGATACGCAGTATTTT. Translation: CASSLGTFRTDTQYF. V is TRBV5-1 and J is TRBJ2-3, with D tentatively TRBD2 (6 bases). V was clipped by 4 bases and J by 1 base, with 13 bases between them. The germline V gene has CDR1 SGHRS and CDR2 YFSETQ. The CDR3 covers 15 residues.

There are many counts of this clonotype. The rearrangement uses TRBV20-1 and TRBJ2-5; D gene uncertain. This CDR3 is 13 amino acids long. Germline loops: CDR1 DFQATT, CDR2 SNEGSKA (reference sequence). V lost 6 bases and J 2 bases, leaving 13 bases between the germline ends. The CDR3, as DNA: TGCAGTGCCGTCCGACCAGTACAAGAGACCCAGTACTTC. Its translation: CSAVRPVQETQYF.

This clonotype was seen more than once but under ten times. The DNA for the CDR3 is TGCGCCAGCAGCTTGAAGGTCGGCGGGGAGACTCGTGAGCAGTTCTTC. It encodes CASSLKVGGETREQFF. This chain connects TRBV5-1 to TRBJ2-1; tentative D call: TRBD2 (6 bases). CDR3 length: 16 residues. Germline CDR1 reads SGHRS; CDR2 reads YFSETQ. V gave up 1 base and J gave up 9 bases, with 20 bases separating them.

The chain recombines TRBV5-1 with TRBJ2-7, with a weak D call TRBD1 (6 bases). Germline CDR1 SGHRS, CDR2 YFSETQ. CDR3 length: 16 residues. V was pared by 1 base and J by 2 bases, with 16 bases between. In nucleotides, the CDR3 is TGCGCCAGCAGCTTGTGGTCCGGGACACCTACCTACGAGCAGTACTTC. Amino acids: CASSLWSGTPTYEQYF.